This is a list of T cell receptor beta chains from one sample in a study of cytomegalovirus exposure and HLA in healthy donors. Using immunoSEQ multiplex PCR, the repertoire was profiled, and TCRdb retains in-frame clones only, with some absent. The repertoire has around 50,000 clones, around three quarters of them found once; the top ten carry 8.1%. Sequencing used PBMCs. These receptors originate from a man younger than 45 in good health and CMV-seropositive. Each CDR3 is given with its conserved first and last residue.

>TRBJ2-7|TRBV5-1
CASATVAQGSYEQYF
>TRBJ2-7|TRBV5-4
CASSPTTGQDEQYF
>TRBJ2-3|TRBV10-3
CAISSRGGSDTQYF
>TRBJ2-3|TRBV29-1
CSSRQGNTDTQYF
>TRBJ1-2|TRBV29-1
CSVVPGTGAFNGYTF
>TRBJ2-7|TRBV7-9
CASSSGTSAYEQYF
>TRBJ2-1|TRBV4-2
CASSQTASGDNEQFF
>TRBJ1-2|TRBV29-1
CSATEHPYGYTF
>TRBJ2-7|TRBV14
CASSRTTTSGSYEQYF
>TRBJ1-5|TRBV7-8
CASSLTGAGQPQHF
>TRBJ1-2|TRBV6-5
CASSSQGSTGYTF
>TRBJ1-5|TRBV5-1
CASSSGTGGPQPQHF
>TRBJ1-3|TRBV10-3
CAISDGQAGNTIYF
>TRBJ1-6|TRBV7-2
CASSPMEAFNSPLHF
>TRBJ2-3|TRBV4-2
CASSPWTTEGTDTQYF
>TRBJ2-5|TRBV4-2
CASSQDWGGGGETQYF
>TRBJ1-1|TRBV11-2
CASSLIAGKTEAFF
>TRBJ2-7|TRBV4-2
CASSQPGQSYEQYF
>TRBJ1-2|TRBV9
CASSVGQGDYGYTF